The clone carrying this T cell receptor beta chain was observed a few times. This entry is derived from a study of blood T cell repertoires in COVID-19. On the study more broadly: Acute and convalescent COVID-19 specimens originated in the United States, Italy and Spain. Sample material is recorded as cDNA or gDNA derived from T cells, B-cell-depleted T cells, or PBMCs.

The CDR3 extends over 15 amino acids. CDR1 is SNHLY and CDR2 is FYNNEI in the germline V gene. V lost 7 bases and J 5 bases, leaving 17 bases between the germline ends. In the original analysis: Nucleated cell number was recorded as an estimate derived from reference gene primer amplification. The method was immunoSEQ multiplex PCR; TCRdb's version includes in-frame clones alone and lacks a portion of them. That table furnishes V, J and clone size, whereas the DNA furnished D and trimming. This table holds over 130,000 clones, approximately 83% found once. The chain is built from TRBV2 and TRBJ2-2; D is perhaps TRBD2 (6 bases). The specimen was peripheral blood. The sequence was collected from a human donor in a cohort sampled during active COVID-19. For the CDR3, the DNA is TGTGCCAGCATTGGAGTGGAACGGGGGACCGGGGAGCTGTTTTTT. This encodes CASIGVERGTGELFF.